This T cell receptor (beta chain) was captured in a study of blood T cell repertoires in COVID-19. Study-wide background: The study drew acute and convalescent COVID-19 samples from the United States, Italy and Spain. PBMCs, B-cell-depleted T cells, or T cells provided the cDNA or gDNA that made up the material.

In the original analysis: The authors estimated nucleated cell counts from reference gene primer amplification. Produced via immunoSEQ multiplex PCR; TCRdb's table is partial and in-frame only. D and trimming were read from the DNA, whereas the V and J calls and clone size are those reported in that table. Of some 150,000 clones in the sample, more than 75% are singletons; the top ten hold about 4%. Sequencing was performed on peripheral blood. The TCR sequence derives from a man aged 55-75 years with acute or convalescent COVID-19.

This CDR3 reads CASSDQGNAEAFF. In DNA form, the CDR3 reads TGCGCCAGCAGTGATCAGGGTAATGCTGAAGCTTTCTTT. This chain connects TRBV10-1 to TRBJ1-1, with D perhaps TRBD1 (5 bases). V lost 3 bases and J lost 6, with 11 bases in between. Germline V gene data show CDR1 as WNHNN and CDR2 as SYGVQD (reference sequence). This CDR3 is built from 13 residues.